One and the same sample provided the 32 T cell receptor beta chains below, sequenced in a study of human T cells and chemical hapten exposure. Time point: patch test 3, about 24 weeks after DPC sensitization. Treatment noted: therapeutic diphenylcyclopropenone sensitization with weekly scalp DPC. TCRdb re-called the RACE reads with MiXCR, one entry per CDR3 protein. The sample consists of about 120,000 distinct CDR3 sequences, 11% of them appearing once. This sample comprised whole blood, obtained in connection with sensitization to the hapten diphenylcyclopropenone (DPC). These receptor sequences come from a woman aged 45-60 years with alopecia areata. Some clones in this sample may be carry-over from other donors' samples.

This clonotype was picked up a small number of times. The chain links TRBV4-3 to TRBJ1-1; D call uncertain. The CDR3 spans 14 residues. The germline V gene encodes CDR1 LGHNA and CDR2 YSLEER. V lost 4 bases and J 3 bases, leaving 12 bases between the germline ends. The CDR3 spells CASSPGAFDTEAFF. CDR3 sequence (DNA): TGCGCCAGCAGCCCTGGCGCGTTTGACACTGAAGCTTTCTTT.

This rearrangement joins TRBV4-2 to TRBJ1-1; 7 nucleotides agree with TRBD1. V lost 0 bases, J lost 1 base, and 8 bases stayed unmatched. CDR3 length equals 17 residues. Germline values: CDR1 LGHNA, CDR2 YNFKEQ. The DNA of the CDR3 is TGTGCCAGCAGCCAAGATTACCCGGGACAGAAGAACACTGAAGCTTTCTTT. Its translation: CASSQDYPGQKNTEAFF.

This clonotype was counted many times. V is TRBV4-2 and J is TRBJ2-1; D unresolved. The CDR3 runs to 14 residues. The V gene's germline CDR1 is LGHNA and CDR2 YNFKEQ. The germline V and J ends were trimmed by 0 bases and 2 bases, with 5 bases remaining between them. In DNA form, the CDR3 reads TGTGCCAGCAGCCAAGATCGGGCCTACAATGAGCAGTTCTTC. It codes for CASSQDRAYNEQFF.

In its sample, this clonotype was seen a few times. The rearrangement links TRBV7-2 to TRBJ2-7; D might be TRBD2 (5 bases). Trimming took off 1 base at V and 2 bases at J, with 12 bases between the two ends. The germline V gene has CDR1 SGHTA and CDR2 FQGNSA. CDR3 size: 15 residues. The CDR3 bases are TGTGCCAGCAGCTTAGGAGAGGGTAGGGCCTACGAGCAGTACTTC. Translation gives CASSLGEGRAYEQYF.

This clonotype turned up a few times. The chain employs TRBV19 and TRBJ2-7; TRBD2 matches at 7 bases. CDR3 size: 15 residues. Trimming cost V 1 base and J 2 bases; bases outside gene matches: 5. Looked up from germline, CDR1 is LNHDA and CDR2 is SQIVND (reference sequence). The CDR3 nucleotides are TGTGCCAGTAGTATAGGCGGCGGGACTACCTACGAGCAGTACTTC. This sequence encodes CASSIGGGTTYEQYF.

This clonotype was seen more than once but under ten times. V and J are TRBV7-2 and TRBJ1-1; perhaps TRBD1 as D (6 bases). The germline CDR1 and CDR2 sequences are SGHTA and FQGNSA. V was clipped by 1 base and J by 1 base, with 10 bases between them. The CDR3 has 15 amino acids. DNA of the CDR3: TGTGCCAGCAGCTTAGGTGTCAGGGGGAACACTGAAGCTTTCTTT. It encodes CASSLGVRGNTEAFF.

Remarks on this clonotype: A read error may produce the germline difference seen at one junction end. The chain links TRBV2 to TRBJ1-5, with TRBD1 matching over 8 bases. The CDR3 length is 14 residues. In germline, CDR1 is SNHLY, CDR2 FYNNEI. The CDR3 loop is CAGSVDRGNQPQHF. The CDR3 DNA sequence: TGTGCCGGCAGCGTTGACAGGGGAAATCAGCCCCAGCATTTT.

There are a few counts of this clonotype. The chain uses TRBV7-9 and TRBJ2-2; no clear D gene. V shed 2 bases and J shed 3 bases, with 1 base lying between them. The CDR3 is made up of 12 amino acids. CDR1 and CDR2 (germline): SEHNR, FQNEAQ (reference sequence). The CDR3 DNA reads as TGTGCCAGCAGCTTACACACCGGGGAGCTGTTTTTT. Residues: CASSLHTGELFF. Variable domain in full (rest from reference TRBV7-9 and TRBJ2-2): DTGVSQNPRHKITKRGQNVTFRCDPISEHNRLYWYRQTLGQGPEFLTYFQNEAQLEKSRLLSDRFSAERPKGSFSTLEIQRTEQGDSAMYLCASSLHTGELFFGEGSRLTVL.

The chain employs TRBV12-3 or TRBV12-4 and TRBJ1-2, with 7 nucleotides matching TRBD1. Trimming took 6 bases from V and 6 from J; bases not matched to a gene: 10. This CDR3 region has 14 residues. CDR3 region: CASRTGSYSDGYTF. CDR3 DNA: TGTGCCAGCAGGACAGGGAGCTATTCGGATGGCTACACCTTC.

This rearrangement joins TRBV2 to TRBJ1-1, with a tentative D call TRBD1 (5 bases). The CDR3 totals 13 residues. V was shortened by 4 bases and J by 11 bases, with 17 bases between the two germline ends. Germline CDR1 reads SNHLY; CDR2 reads FYNNEI. The CDR3 reads CASSGVAGAGAFF. The CDR3 DNA sequence: TGTGCCAGCAGTGGAGTAGCCGGGGCCGGGGCTTTCTTT.

CDR3 residues: CASSLGGASEKLFF. CDR3 coding DNA: TGTGCCAGCAGCTTAGGAGGGGCCAGTGAAAAACTGTTTTTT. The chain joins TRBV7-2 to TRBJ1-4, with D possibly TRBD1 on 5 matching bases. Trimming removed 1 base at V and 7 bases at J, with 10 bases between. There are 14 residues in the CDR3. Germline V lookup: CDR1 SGHTA, CDR2 FQGNSA.

This clonotype was observed a few times. V usage is TRBV7-8 and J usage is TRBJ2-6; possibly TRBD1 for D (5 bases). From germline, CDR1 is SGHVS and CDR2 FQNEAQ. The V and J ends lost 5 bases and 3 bases respectively, with 14 bases between them. The CDR3 covers 16 residues. The CDR3 loop reads CASSRLQGSGANVLTF. CDR3 DNA sequence: TGTGCCAGCAGCAGACTTCAGGGAAGTGGGGCCAACGTCCTGACTTTC.

This clonotype was picked up many times. The V call is TRBV12-3 or TRBV12-4, the J call TRBJ1-2; 7 bases are a match to TRBD1. The CDR3 covers 16 residues. Trimming removed 4 bases from V and 3 bases from J; junction bases left unmatched: 11. The CDR3: CASSYRTGTADYGYTF. The CDR3 bases are TGTGCCAGCAGTTACCGAACCGGGACAGCGGACTATGGCTACACCTTC.

The CDR3 spells CASSPSPYEQYF. The CDR3 nucleotides are TGTGCCAGCAGTCCCTCGCCCTACGAGCAGTACTTC. This sequence joins TRBV27 and TRBJ2-7; D is unclear. Trimming pared 5 bases from V and 2 bases from J, leaving 7 bases between. Germline V CDR1 and CDR2: MNHEY, SMNVEV (reference sequence). This CDR3 is built from 12 residues.

This clonotype was counted only a few times. The rearrangement links TRBV6-6 to TRBJ1-5; D unclear. The V gene lost 6 bases and the J gene lost 8 bases, with 17 bases spanning the gap. The CDR3 covers 14 residues. The germline CDR1 and CDR2 sequences are MNHNY and SVGAGI (reference sequence). CDR3 amino acids: CASRGDGVTKPQHF. In DNA, the CDR3 is TGTGCCAGCAGGGGTGACGGGGTTACAAAGCCCCAGCATTTT.

This sequence joins TRBV20-1 and TRBJ2-4; 13 bases fit TRBD2. CDR3 size: 18 residues. From germline, CDR1 is DFQATT and CDR2 SNEGSKA (reference sequence). V was clipped by 6 bases and J by 2 bases; unmatched bases: 13. This chain's CDR3 is CSAEAGLAGVSPKNIQYF. CDR3 bases: TGCAGTGCGGAAGCTGGACTAGCGGGAGTCTCTCCCAAAAACATTCAGTACTTC.

This clonotype was found a few times. V and J are TRBV29-1 and TRBJ2-2; no reliable D call. The germline V gene encodes CDR1 SQVTM and CDR2 ANQGSEA. Trimming shortened V by 6 bases and J by 1 base, and 12 bases separated the two germline ends. The CDR3 extends over 14 amino acids. In nucleotides, the CDR3 is TGCAGCGTCGGTCCGGATCAGAACACCGGGGAGCTGTTTTTT. It translates to CSVGPDQNTGELFF.

This clonotype was counted once. This sequence joins TRBV24-1 and TRBJ2-1; perhaps TRBD2 as D (6 bases). Germline V gene sequence: CDR1 KGHDR, CDR2 SFDVKD. The CDR3 has 14 residues. V was shortened by 9 bases and J by 9 bases, with 20 bases between the two germline ends. The CDR3 loop reads CATGGGISSGEQFF. DNA of the CDR3: TGTGCCACCGGTGGGGGGATTTCGAGTGGTGAGCAGTTCTTC.

The chain joins TRBV6-5 to TRBJ2-3, with 11 bases matching TRBD2. The CDR3 loop spans 15 amino acids. V dropped 6 bases and J dropped 3; count of bases not matched to a gene: 5. The germline gives CDR1 MNHEY, CDR2 SVGAGI. The CDR3 reads CASRRLAGRTDTQYF. In DNA form, the CDR3 reads TGTGCCAGCAGGAGACTAGCGGGAAGGACAGATACGCAGTATTTT.

This clonotype occurred a few times. The chain has TRBV2 and TRBJ2-3, with TRBD2 identical over 7 bases. V lost 7 bases to trimming and J lost 3 bases; unmatched junction nucleotides: 1. The CDR3 sequence is 12 residues long. Germline CDR1 is SNHLY and CDR2 is FYNNEI. CDR3 residues: CASKRGTDTQYF. As DNA, the CDR3 is TGTGCCAGCAAGCGGGGTACAGATACGCAGTATTTT.

This clonotype was counted many times. The chain is built from TRBV7-8 and TRBJ2-2; D is unresolved. Germline assignment: CDR1 SGHVS and CDR2 FQNEAQ. The V end was cut by 0 bases, the J end by 3 bases, with 5 bases between. The CDR3 sequence is 14 residues long. The CDR3 nucleotides read TGTGCCAGCAGCTTAGCAGGGTACACCGGGGAGCTGTTTTTT. This encodes CASSLAGYTGELFF.

This chain links TRBV6-1 with TRBJ2-7; 7 bases match TRBD1. There are 15 residues in the CDR3. J gave up 7 bases and V 2 bases, and 11 bases lay outside the gene matches. CDR1 and CDR2 (germline): MNHNS, SASEGT. The CDR3 nucleotides read TGTGCCAGCAGTGAATTCGTGGGGAACAGGGGAGAGCAGTACTTC. Encoded protein: CASSEFVGNRGEQYF.

The genes are TRBV7-8 and TRBJ2-1; tentative D call: TRBD2 (6 bases). CDR1 is SGHVS and CDR2 is FQNEAQ in the germline V gene. This CDR3 spans 15 amino acids. Trimming took off 0 bases at V and 7 bases at J, with 13 bases between the two ends. The CDR3 is CASSLAGRRINEQFF. CDR3 sequence (DNA): TGTGCCAGCAGCTTAGCAGGGAGGAGGATAAATGAGCAGTTCTTC.

This clonotype occurred many times. The genes are TRBV20-1 and TRBJ2-6; TRBD2 might be the D (5 bases). The V end lost 6 bases, the J end lost 0 bases, and 9 bases lay between the germline ends. Germline V gene data show CDR1 as DFQATT and CDR2 as SNEGSKA (reference sequence). CDR3 length equals 14 residues. CDR3 bases: TGCAGTGCAACGGGAATCTCTGGGGCCAACGTCCTGACTTTC. Translation: CSATGISGANVLTF.

This clonotype has only a few counts. The chain carries TRBV20-1 and TRBJ1-1; possible D gene TRBD1, 5 bases. Trimming cost V 0 bases and J 5 bases, with 13 bases left between them. Germline V gene sequence: CDR1 DFQATT, CDR2 SNEGSKA (reference sequence). The CDR3 consists of 14 residues. The CDR3 DNA reads TGCAGTGCTAGAGATCAGGGAGGGAGAACTGAAGCTTTCTTT. Translation gives CSARDQGGRTEAFF.

This clonotype was counted between two and nine times. The chain links TRBV5-6 to TRBJ2-5, with 10 bases lining up with TRBD2. This CDR3 region has 13 residues. CDR1 SGHDT and CDR2 YYEEEE come from the germline V gene. J gave up 4 bases and V 7 bases, and 4 bases lay outside the gene matches. The CDR3 nucleotides are TGTGCCAGCCTTCGGACTAGCGGAGAGACCCAGTACTTC. It translates to CASLRTSGETQYF.

The chain uses TRBV20-1 and TRBJ2-5, with D possibly matching TRBD2 (5 bases). Germline V gene data show CDR1 as DFQATT and CDR2 as SNEGSKA (reference sequence). The V and J ends lost 5 bases and 2 bases respectively, with 18 bases between them. The CDR3 length is 15 residues. The CDR3 DNA reads as TGCAGTGCTCTCGACGGGGAACGGGTACAAGAGACCCAGTACTTC. Its protein is CSALDGERVQETQYF.

This clonotype was counted between two and nine times. This chain uses TRBV20-1 with TRBJ1-2; 7 nucleotides match TRBD1. The CDR3 sequence is 14 residues long. V gave up 3 bases and J gave up 1 base; unmatched junction bases: 5. CDR1 and CDR2 (germline): DFQATT, SNEGSKA (reference sequence). The DNA for the CDR3 is TGCAGTGCTAGCCCGGGACAGCGTAACTATGGCTACACCTTC. Amino acids: CSASPGQRNYGYTF.

V usage is TRBV5-1 and J usage is TRBJ1-6; D gene unclear. This CDR3 region has 14 residues. Germline values: CDR1 SGHRS, CDR2 YFSETQ. V was pared by 2 bases and J by 7 bases, with 10 bases between. CDR3 bases: TGCGCCAGCAGCTTTTGGTCGGGGAATTCACCCCTCCACTTT. It encodes CASSFWSGNSPLHF.

The chain uses TRBV25-1 and TRBJ1-1; D is ambiguous. The CDR3 is made up of 13 amino acids. Trimming removed 5 bases at V and 6 bases at J, with 13 bases between. Germline-derived CDR1 and CDR2 are MGHDK and SYGVNS. For the CDR3, the DNA is TGTGCCAGCAGTACCTTCCTCGGAGCTGAAGCTTTCTTT. Protein: CASSTFLGAEAFF.

This clonotype was found many times. CDR3 sequence: CASSPGGEQYF. CDR3 nucleotide sequence: TGTGCCAGCAGCCCTGGCGGCGAGCAGTACTTC. V usage is TRBV7-2 and J usage is TRBJ2-7; D unresolved. Germline V gene lookup returns CDR1 SGHTA and CDR2 FQGNSA. The CDR3 has 11 residues. V was cut by 5 bases and J by 6 bases, with 8 bases left in between.

This clonotype has only a few counts. This chain uses TRBV4-1 with TRBJ1-6; weak D call: TRBD1 (5 bases). The CDR3 spans 16 residues. Looked up from germline, CDR1 is MGHRA and CDR2 is YSYEKL. V lost 4 bases to trimming and J lost 1 base, with 11 bases between them. DNA of the CDR3: TGCGCCAGCAGCCCTGGAAAGGGGTCCTATAATTCACCCCTCCACTTT. Residues: CASSPGKGSYNSPLHF.